The 6 T cell receptor beta chains presented below share a single source sample, sequenced in a study of T-cell reconstitution after alpha-beta-depleted transplantation in children. Library preparation (for TCRbeta) was performed with unique molecular identifiers. TCRdb reprocessed the PCR reads with MiXCR, giving one entry per CDR3 protein. This table holds about 440,000 distinct CDR3 sequences, approximately 41% found once. Material: PBMCs, obtained before TCRalphabeta/CD19-depleted stem cell transplant. These receptors were taken from a girl between 2 and 10 years old with aplastic anemia, due to receive a stem cell transplant.

This chain joins TRBV7-6 and TRBJ2-7; perhaps D is TRBD1 or TRBD2 (5 bases each). The V gene lost 5 bases and the J gene lost 7 bases, with 24 bases spanning the gap. In germline, CDR1 is SGHVS, CDR2 FNYEAQ. The CDR3 length is 16 residues. CDR3 DNA sequence: TGTGCCAGCAGCCTGGGGACGGAGGACCATTTTTGGGAGCAGTACTTC. Translated, it gives CASSLGTEDHFWEQYF.

This clonotype was counted between two and nine times. The genes are TRBV28 and TRBJ2-5, with D possibly being TRBD1 (6 bases). The CDR3 length is 17 residues. CDR1 is MDHEN and CDR2 is SYDVKM in the germline V gene. Trimming took off 1 base at V and 4 bases at J, with 19 bases between the two ends. For the CDR3, the DNA is TGTGCCAGCAGTTTATCGGTGGGGGCGGAGATCCGAGAGACCCAGTACTTC. It encodes CASSLSVGAEIRETQYF. Complete variable domain (other parts from reference TRBV28 and TRBJ2-5): DVKVTQSSRYLVKRTGEKVFLECVQDMDHENMFWYRQDPGLGLRLIYFSYDVKMKEKGDIPEGYSVSREKKERFSLILESASTNQTSMYLCASSLSVGAEIRETQYFGPGTRLLVL.

This clonotype was counted ten times or more. The chain couples TRBV5-1 to TRBJ2-7; 13 bases line up with TRBD2. Germline-derived CDR1 and CDR2 are SGHRS and YFSETQ. V shed 1 base, J shed 7 bases, and the junction held 2 bases outside the gene matches. This CDR3 has 14 amino acids. The CDR3 DNA follows: TGCGCCAGCAGCTTGACTAGCGGGAGGGGAGAGCAGTACTTC. Translating it yields CASSLTSGRGEQYF.

This clonotype was observed at least ten times. The chain links TRBV20-1 to TRBJ2-1; 7 bases are shared with TRBD2. Germline V gene sequence: CDR1 DFQATT, CDR2 SNEGSKA (reference sequence). There are 15 residues in the CDR3. Losses at the gene ends were 6 bases for V and 0 bases for J; bases not matched to a gene: 8. CDR3 amino acids: CSATPSGSSYNEQFF. In DNA form, the CDR3 reads TGCAGTGCCACCCCTAGCGGAAGCTCCTACAATGAGCAGTTCTTC.

This rearrangement joins TRBV28 to TRBJ1-5; possibly TRBD1 for D (6 bases). The CDR3 consists of 15 residues. Germline loops: CDR1 MDHEN, CDR2 SYDVKM. V was clipped by 3 bases and J by 3 bases, with 12 bases between them. In DNA, the CDR3 is TGTGCCAGCAGTTTTGCAGGGGCGAACAATCAGCCCCAGCATTTT. Residues: CASSFAGANNQPQHF.

The V and J genes are TRBV19 and TRBJ2-2; unclear D gene. CDR3 length: 11 amino acids. V shed 10 bases and J shed 11 bases, with 14 bases lying between them. Germline lookup yields CDR1 LNHDA and CDR2 SQIVND (reference sequence). This chain's CDR3 is CAISSGPELFF. Written as DNA, the CDR3 is TGTGCCATCAGCTCGGGTCCCGAGCTGTTTTTT.